This TCR beta chain was obtained from a study of beta chain features in type 1 diabetes. Study context: Cell yields, gender and age were comparable in patients and healthy donors.

Trimming cost V 3 bases and J 7 bases; bases outside gene matches: 11. The CDR3 runs 16 residues. Germline CDR1 SGHNT, CDR2 YYREEE (reference sequence). The study, taken as a whole, reports: In every one of the four CD4+ subsets, TCRB CDR3s were moderately but significantly shorter in Type 1 diabetes patients. Any PCR bias toward short templates would affect both groups alike. VDJ junctions from type 1 diabetes patients carried fewer insertions and larger deletions.

Heparinised blood was drawn once per donor, averaging roughly 120 mL. This clone was seen more than once but under ten times. The antigen is not known. Reverse transcription of all isolated RNA meant that expressed TCRB transcripts were sequenced. Assay used: immunoSEQ multiplex PCR; TCRdb lists only in-frame clones, some missing. The sample has more than 250,000 clones, around 21% seen once; the top ten hold about 0.027%. The V call is TRBV5-4, the J call TRBJ1-2, with 11 nucleotides matching TRBD1. The sequenced sample consisted of naive CD4+ T cells from blood. The receptor was derived from a woman aged 40 to 50 with type 1 diabetes. DNA of the CDR3: TGTGCCAGCAGCTCCTACCGGGACAGGGGGGATTCTGGCTACACCTTC. The encoded protein is CASSSYRDRGDSGYTF.